The 9 T cell receptor beta chains below come from one sample, sequenced in a study of shared clonotypes between healthy human individuals. CD8 cells regarded as naive lacked CD45RO, were positively chosen for CCR7, and omitted terminally differentiated effector memory CD45RA+ cells. The repertoire was sequenced with immunoSEQ multiplex PCR; TCRdb's copy has only in-frame clones and lacks some. The sample lists some 2.1 million clones; 90% to 95% were seen once. Sequenced material: naive CD8+ T cells from PBMCs. The receptors derive from a man aged 18 to 29 in good health. Some clones in this sample may be carry-over from other donors' samples.

The chain is built from TRBV4-1 and TRBJ2-5; TRBD2 aligns across 7 bases. The CDR3 is 16 residues long. The trim removed 7 bases at V and 4 bases at J, leaving 15 bases unmatched. CDR1 is MGHRA, CDR2 YSYEKL, per germline. The CDR3 DNA is TGCGCCAGCAAGGAGCGAGGACTAGGAACCACAGAGACCCAGTACTTC. This translates into CASKERGLGTTETQYF.

This chain uses TRBV7-9 with TRBJ1-2; 7 bases match TRBD1. J gave up 4 bases and V 5 bases, and 10 bases lay outside the gene matches. Germline loops: CDR1 SEHNR, CDR2 FQNEAQ (reference sequence). CDR3 length equals 15 residues. In DNA form, the CDR3 reads TGTGCCAGCAGCACGACCCGGGACAGTTCCTATGGCTACACCTTC. Translating gives CASSTTRDSSYGYTF.

This chain uses TRBV27 with TRBJ2-3; 10 nucleotides agree with TRBD1. J gave up 4 bases and V 3 bases, and 1 base lay outside the gene matches. CDR1 is MNHEY, CDR2 SMNVEV, per germline (reference sequence). The CDR3 totals 14 residues. The CDR3 here is CASSFGTGADTQYF. The CDR3 bases are TGTGCCAGCAGTTTCGGGACAGGGGCAGATACGCAGTATTTT.

J is TRBJ1-5 and V is TRBV6-1, with 7 positions matching TRBD1. Per germline, CDR1 MNHNS and CDR2 SASEGT. This CDR3 has 14 amino acids. Losses at the gene ends were 4 bases for V and 2 bases for J; bases not matched to a gene: 2. The CDR3 DNA follows: TGTGCCAGCAGTGTGACAGGGCGCAATCAGCCCCAGCATTTT. Protein product: CASSVTGRNQPQHF.

This CDR3 reads CATGGAGAYNEQFF. In DNA, the CDR3 is TGTGCCACCGGGGGAGCGGGGGCCTACAATGAGCAGTTCTTC. The V call is TRBV6-1, the J call TRBJ2-1; the match to TRBD2 covers 8 bases. Germline V gene sequence: CDR1 MNHNS, CDR2 SASEGT. The CDR3 sequence is 14 residues long. J gave up 2 bases and V 10 bases, and 7 bases lay outside the gene matches.

This CDR3 is CASSPIGRTGEGSGYTF. DNA of the CDR3: TGTGCCAGCAGTCCAATCGGAAGGACAGGGGAAGGCAGTGGCTACACCTTC. V usage is TRBV27 and J usage is TRBJ1-2, with 9 positions matching TRBD1. The CDR3 sequence is 17 residues long. The V and J ends lost 5 bases and 7 bases, in that order; junction bases with no gene match: 17. The V gene's germline CDR1 is MNHEY and CDR2 SMNVEV (reference sequence).

V is TRBV4-1 and J is TRBJ2-7; D possibly matches TRBD1 or TRBD2 (6 bases each). The germline V gene encodes CDR1 MGHRA and CDR2 YSYEKL. Deletions cut 0 bases from V and 0 bases from J, with 12 bases between. This CDR3 is 16 amino acids long. DNA for the CDR3: TGCGCCAGCAGCCAAGAGTCCTGGGGGGCCTCCTACGAGCAGTACTTC. It yields the protein CASSQESWGASYEQYF.

The CDR3 loop is CASSEWGQATNEKLFF. The CDR3 DNA follows: TGTGCCAGCAGTGAATGGGGACAGGCAACTAATGAAAAACTGTTTTTT. J is TRBJ1-4 and V is TRBV25-1; TRBD1 aligns across 8 bases. The V and J ends lost 1 base and 0 bases, in that order; junction bases with no gene match: 1. The CDR3 has 16 residues. CDR1 is MGHDK, CDR2 SYGVNS, per germline.

The chain carries TRBV2 and TRBJ2-3, with 7 bases aligning to TRBD2. J gave up 0 bases and V 7 bases, and 10 bases lay outside the gene matches. CDR1 and CDR2 from the germline V gene are SNHLY and FYNNEI. CDR3 length equals 16 residues. The CDR3 nucleotides are TGTGCCAGCACCCCGCGGGAGCGCCTTAGCACAGATACGCAGTATTTT. It specifies CASTPRERLSTDTQYF.